Below, one T cell receptor (beta chain) is given with its context. Its target antigen remains unknown. One base away there is no much larger clone; base qualities are not given. CDR1 SGHRS and CDR2 YFSETQ are derived from the germline V gene. V has 0 bases trimmed and J has 3 bases trimmed; junction bases matching no gene number 5. The CDR3 runs 16 residues from the cysteine to the phenylalanine. This entry keeps only the CDR3 DNA: 48 bases, framed from base 1. The library was made by the immunoSEQ multiplex PCR assay. A mixture of 60 forward primers for TCR Vbeta segments and 13 reverse primers for TCR Jbeta segments was used in the multiplex PCR. A multiplex PCR assay on genomic DNA amplified the CDR3 region of rearranged TCR beta genes. The amplified TCR beta libraries were sequenced on the Illumina HiSeq System as 87-base-pair reads. In the original analysis: A later analysis counted about 80 million unique TCR beta chains across the 690 or so repertoires, and 10 million to 12 million of these chains were shared by at least two donors. Raw reads were error-corrected and collapsed into unique sequences with a nearest-neighbor algorithm that merged closely related sequences to remove PCR and sequencing errors. CDR3 sequences were aligned to IMGT reference sequences to assign V, D and J gene segments. For a sequence to be retained, a match of at least six nucleotides was required to both a V gene segment and a J gene segment. A rearrangement counted as productive if the CDR3 had no stop codons and remained in frame with V and J, and every other rearrangement counted as non-productive. Following IMGT convention, CDR3 was defined as the stretch from the second conserved V-encoded cysteine up to the conserved J-encoded phenylalanine. The earlier analysis of approximately 590 of the donors excluded any sequence lacking an unambiguous match to a single V gene segment. An earlier analysis of almost 600 of the donors classified V segments as functional when productive rearrangements were above 56.7% and as segregating when the standard deviation between donors was above 5%. A statistical classification framework was built to diagnose cytomegalovirus status from the catalog of TCR beta chain sequences. A later analysis assigned V and J genes by comparing TCR nucleotide sequences with IMGT/GENE-DB human TR gene sequences. Using the TCRdist pipeline, a later analysis assigned CDR3 sequences along with most-parsimonious VDJ recombination scenarios. A later analysis defined each TCR beta chain by its CDR3 amino acid sequence plus V-gene family, and excluded reads lacking a unique V-gene family. As a way to deal with suspected cross-contamination and a sequencing artifact, a later analysis dropped over 550 nucleotide sequences that were highly shared and had low generation probability. For each public chain, a later analysis derived a clonal expansion index from normalized ranks of inferred template counts within each repertoire. In a later analysis, generation probabilities were computed with a VDJ recombination model fitted to out-of-frame rearrangements, and the resulting probabilities were checked against IGoR. A later analysis scored TCR-TCR, TCR-HLA and TCR-CMV co-occurrence with hypergeometric tests, applying a repertoire-size bias correction to TCR pairs. A later analysis estimated false discovery rates by permuting HLA or CMV assignments 20 times. In a later analysis, co-occurring TCRs were grouped using DBSCAN, with TCRdist sequence similarity added in when clustering inside HLA-allele-positive subsets. Repertoires with fewer than 30,000 or more than 120,000 public chains were left out of co-occurrence clustering, as were a few repertoires with anomalous nucleotide sharing. TCRdb carries this immuneACCESS record with in-frame sequences only. Its versions omit some clonotypes, under half of them owing to an unresolved V gene in the studies checked, with the rest unexplained. V and J calls and clone size are as listed in that table; D and trimming were resolved from the DNA. This sample holds 95,000 to 150,000 clones; approximately 66% were observed only once. 8% to 9% of the sample belongs to the ten largest clones.

The entry originates in a study of cytomegalovirus exposure and HLA in healthy donors (dated by TCRdb to the late 2010s). Regarding the study in general: In an earlier analysis of roughly 590 of the donors, 250 to 350 Gb of sequence data and 100 million or so unique TCR beta sequences from about 179 million T cells were reported. Across about 380 genotyped donors of the cohort, an average of 235,054 unique TCR beta nucleotide sequences per donor were sequenced, and 15% to 20% of those sequences were non-productive. Class I and class II HLA loci were covered by the typing at four-digit resolution. Because of strong linkage in the cohort, four to six DR-DQ haplotypes were treated as single units for association and clustering. About 280 gigabases of sequencing data and some 85 million unique TCR sequences were included in an early release covering about 700 HLA-typed donors. The aim of the study was to test whether cataloging public T cell receptors could identify signatures of past pathogen exposure. Along with the approximately 650-subject first cohort, a separate validation cohort of over a hundred different subjects was used. The study profiled the T cell repertoires of under 850 subjects by immunosequencing and related them to cytomegalovirus serostatus. To decide whether each TCR beta V gene segment behaved as functional or pseudogenic, an earlier analysis of some 540 of the donors relied on high-throughput TCR beta sequencing. The genetic ancestry cluster associated with self-reported Caucasian donors included 70% to 85% of the 300 to 450 genotyped donors. Rather than drawing on any new phenotypic data, the later analysis identified candidate immune exposures from TCR beta sequences and the way those sequences occurred across donors. Alongside the repertoire data, information on donor age, sex, ethnicity and CMV serostatus was compiled. To predict cytomegalovirus infection status, the study brought together high-throughput TCR immunosequencing, statistical association of individual TCRs with disease status, and machine learning. The number of donors typed differed by locus, with 629-630 for A, B, C, DRB1 and DQB1, roughly 520 for DQA1, over 600 for DPA1, and around 450 for DPB1. All discovery cohort repertoires had been generated on a single sequencing platform. A later analysis re-examined previously published TCR beta repertoires from 610 or so donors and added high-resolution HLA genotyping to investigate patterns of TCR occurrence. A later genetic analysis used genome-wide SNP genotypes for about three fifths of the roughly 700 donors, treating that subset as a discovery cohort.

In total, 666 healthy bone marrow donors made up the cohort. At the time of sampling, all cohort members were nominally healthy, though unrecorded immune exposures were likely present. The donor was CMV seropositive and was included in the group of 250 to 300 seropositive cohort members. Every donor gave a peripheral blood sample, and the peripheral blood mononuclear cells from that sample were used for TCR beta sequencing. Genomic DNA was extracted from the blood cell samples with the Qiagen DNeasy Blood Extraction Kit. General study outcomes and caveats: In a later analysis, HLA-associated TCR beta chains were found to be more clonally expanded and to have lower generation probabilities than equally common non-associated chains. V-gene and J-gene trimming of TCR beta chains was associated with a missense DCLRE1C variant in a later genetic analysis, and the association was replicated in an independent cohort. HLA typing was unavailable for some donors at each locus, so association tests used only the typed subset. The classifier was reported to diagnose cytomegalovirus status with high specificity and sensitivity in both the original and validation cohorts. Most TCR sequences were observed very rarely across donors, whereas some public TCRs were present in many individuals. In vitro tests confirmed that a few of the cytomegalovirus-associated TCR beta chains recognize cytomegalovirus antigens. Correlated functional status among segregating V segments might reflect linkage disequilibrium, but an unknown experimental factor could not be ruled out. A cluster of highly shared sequence variants was judged likely to represent a technical artifact of the sequencing pipeline. In a later analysis, most CMV-associated TCR beta chains were found to appear HLA-restricted, with HLA associations seemingly driven largely by CMV exposure. CMV serostatus was the only immune exposure information available for the cohort. Only TCR beta chains were sequenced in this cohort, and the absence of alpha or paired-chain data limited detectable features. Compared with the 666-donor mean, donors in an Asian-associated ancestry cluster had fewer N-insertions in productive TCRs, according to a later genetic analysis. Because counts were too low, under 20 rarely observed V segments, including chromosome 9 orphons, were left out of the earlier analysis of a few hundred of the donors. In an earlier analysis of fewer than 700 of the donors, most TCR beta V segments appeared in productive rearrangements about 90% or about 30% of the time, broadly matching IMGT annotations. The authors suggested that the approach could potentially be extended to other disease states and immunological phenotypes. A further reported finding was that TCR beta sequences accurately predicted the HLA-A and HLA-B alleles for most subjects in the first cohort. In a later analysis, the rate of TCR association differed among HLA loci, with DRB1 alleles having the most associated TCRs and HLA-C alleles having the fewest. Roughly uniform sequencing depth across donors was assumed in presence/absence analyses, although this assumption may not hold. The study gave a list of some 150 TCR beta chains associated with cytomegalovirus. A later analysis associated approximately 17,000 TCR beta sequences with specific HLA alleles at a false discovery rate of 0.05. Because the 87-base-pair reads could not distinguish some IMGT-functional V segments, including TRBV6-2 and TRBV6-3, those segments were excluded. Strong co-occurrence of HLA alleles, especially DR and DQ, made assigning TCR associations to individual alleles difficult. A later analysis reported that several top co-occurrence clusters appeared linked to parvovirus B19, influenza, CMV and Epstein-Barr virus.

Sequencing was done on a sample of PBMCs. The sequence was obtained from a middle-aged woman in good health and CMV-seropositive. The chain is made from TRBV5-1 and TRBJ1-4, with 7 central nucleotides matching TRBD1. The bases are TGCGCCAGCAGCTTGGCCGGGACAGCCTCTAATGAAAAACTGTTTTTT. This sequence encodes CASSLAGTASNEKLFF.